Below, 27 T cell receptor beta chains from the same sample are listed, as sequenced in a study of T cell repertoires in cytomegalovirus infection. A single record per CDR3 protein comes from TCRdb applying MiXCR to the reads. Counted here are almost 550,000 distinct CDR3 sequences, about 17% occurring once; the ten biggest clones make up 20% to 30%. The specimen was CD8+ T cells from PBMCs. The receptors come from a human donor in good health (CMV status not recorded). Some clones in this sample may be carry-over from other donors' samples.

This clonotype has at least ten counts. This chain links TRBV7-9 with TRBJ2-1; 11 nucleotides align to TRBD2. With V trimmed by 5 bases and J by 8 bases, 8 bases remained unmatched. This CDR3 is 15 amino acids long. Germline CDR1 is SEHNR and CDR2 is FQNEAQ (reference sequence). CDR3 in DNA: TGTGCCAGCAGCCGGACTAGCGGGCCTCTTGATGAGCAGTTCTTC. Protein: CASSRTSGPLDEQFF. Full variable domain (rest looked up from reference TRBV7-9 and TRBJ2-1): DTGVSQNPRHKITKRGQNVTFRCDPISEHNRLYWYRQTLGQGPEFLTYFQNEAQLEKSRLLSDRFSAERPKGSFSTLEIQRTEQGDSAMYLCASSRTSGPLDEQFFGPGTRLTVL.

This clonotype was seen a few times. V is TRBV2 and J is TRBJ2-7; TRBD2 is a possible D gene (6 bases). The CDR3 length is 15 residues. Germline V CDR1 and CDR2: SNHLY, FYNNEI. V was shortened by 4 bases and J by 0 bases, with 13 bases between the two germline ends. The chain's CDR3 is CASSGRDWSSYEQYF. The DNA for the CDR3 is TGTGCCAGCAGTGGCCGGGACTGGAGCTCCTACGAGCAGTACTTC.

V gene TRBV14 combines with J gene TRBJ1-2; D might be TRBD1 (6 bases). The CDR3 totals 14 residues. V lost 3 bases to trimming and J lost 7 bases, with 15 bases between them. Germline V CDR1 and CDR2: SGHDN, FVKESK. The CDR3 region has the DNA TGTGCCAGCAGCCAGGGCAGGGGAAGACGTGGCTACACCTTC. Its protein is CASSQGRGRRGYTF.

This clonotype was observed at least ten times. This chain uses TRBV5-5 with TRBJ1-2, with 7 bases aligning to TRBD1. The germline V gene encodes CDR1 SGHKS and CDR2 YYEKEE (reference sequence). This CDR3 comprises 14 residues. Trimming removed 2 bases from V and 9 bases from J; junction bases left unmatched: 10. This chain's CDR3 is CASSLQDRNYRYTF. DNA of the CDR3: TGTGCCAGCAGCTTACAGGACAGGAATTATCGCTACACCTTC.

In its sample, this clonotype was seen many times. J is TRBJ2-3 and V is TRBV7-7; D is possibly TRBD1 (5 bases). Germline CDR1 is SSHAT and CDR2 is FNYEAQ (reference sequence). The CDR3 is made up of 15 amino acids. V dropped 5 bases and J dropped 6 bases, with 18 bases sitting between them. CDR3 sequence reads: CASSPVAGMVDTQYF. The CDR3 DNA reads as TGTGCCAGCAGCCCCGTGGCAGGGATGGTTGATACGCAGTATTTT.

Concerning this clonotype: It may be a read error: a sequence one base away is much more abundant. Because it lacks the conserved phenylalanine or tryptophan at the end, this CDR3 is likely a read error. The chain carries TRBV5-8 and TRBJ2-1; D remains unclear. The V and J ends lost 0 bases and 4 bases respectively, with 14 bases between them. The CDR3 loop spans 16 amino acids. Germline-derived CDR1 and CDR2 are SGHTS and YDEGEE. The CDR3 protein is CASSLGNYASYNEQFL. For the CDR3, the DNA is TGTGCCAGCAGCTTGGGGAATTATGCCTCATACAATGAGCAGTTCTTA.

At least ten counts were recorded for this clonotype. This chain connects TRBV7-8 to TRBJ2-7; 7 nucleotides match TRBD1. CDR1 is SGHVS, CDR2 FQNEAQ, per germline. The V and J ends lost 5 bases and 3 bases, in that order; junction bases with no gene match: 10. This CDR3 has 15 residues. This CDR3 is CASSPRDRPYYEQYF. CDR3 DNA: TGTGCCAGCAGCCCCCGGGACAGACCCTACTACGAGCAGTACTTC.

This clonotype appeared a few times. V gene TRBV19 combines with J gene TRBJ1-1, with D uncertain. CDR1 LNHDA and CDR2 SQIVND come from the germline V gene (reference sequence). The CDR3 totals 11 residues. Trimming left V 6 bases short and J 8 bases short, with 10 bases between. CDR3 coding DNA: TGTGCCAGTAGGACGGGTTTCGAAGCTTTCTTT. Translated: CASRTGFEAFF.

Ten or more counts support this clonotype. V usage is TRBV7-6 and J usage is TRBJ2-1; 14 nucleotides align to TRBD2. CDR1 and CDR2 (germline): SGHVS, FNYEAQ. This CDR3 region has 19 residues. V lost 5 bases and J lost 0; bases outside the gene matches: 9. The CDR3 loop is CASSLTSGGDPSSYNEQFF. CDR3 coding DNA: TGTGCCAGCAGCCTGACTAGCGGGGGGGACCCTAGCTCCTACAATGAGCAGTTCTTC.

This clonotype was detected only once. The chain recombines TRBV7-2 with TRBJ2-2, with TRBD2 matching over 7 bases. The CDR3 is made up of 16 amino acids. CDR1 and CDR2 (germline): SGHTA, FQGNSA. V shed 1 base, J shed 14 bases, and the junction held 16 bases outside the gene matches. DNA of the CDR3: TGTGCCAGCAGCTTAGAAGGCGGGAGCTGGGCCGGGGTTCTGTTTTTT. Its protein is CASSLEGGSWAGVLFF.

About this clonotype: This may arise from a read error, as a much more abundant clone is one base away. The chain recombines TRBV5-6 with TRBJ2-4; a weak D match, TRBD2 (6 bases). Trimming cost V 5 bases and J 8 bases, with 17 bases left between them. CDR1 is SGHDT, CDR2 YYEEEE, per germline. The CDR3 is 14 amino acids. This CDR3 is CASSWGVLQDIQYF. CDR3 nucleotides: TGTGCCAGCAGTTGGGGGGTCCTACAGGACATTCAGTACTTC.

There are many counts of this clonotype. This chain links TRBV6-1 with TRBJ2-2; D might be TRBD1 (6 bases). The ends were cut back, 6 bases at V and 9 bases at J, with 11 bases in the middle. Germline V gene lookup returns CDR1 MNHNS and CDR2 SASEGT. The CDR3 runs to 12 residues. The CDR3 nucleotides read TGTGCCAGCAGGCTGGGGGCGAGGGAGCTGTTTTTT. This gives the protein CASRLGARELFF.

This clonotype was seen many times. This rearrangement joins TRBV7-3 to TRBJ1-6; D perhaps matches TRBD1 (5 bases). The CDR3 totals 17 residues. CDR1 and CDR2 (germline): SGHTA, FQGTGA. V lost 5 bases and J lost 6, with 20 bases in between. The DNA for the CDR3 is TGTGCCAGCAGCCCGGTTGTGGGGGACTCGGGTAATTCACCCCTCCACTTT. It encodes CASSPVVGDSGNSPLHF. Full variable domain (remainder filled in from reference TRBV7-3 and TRBJ1-6): GAGVSQTPSNKVTEKGKYVELRCDPISGHTALYWYRQSLGQGPEFLIYFQGTGAADDSGLPNDRFFAVRPEGSVSTLKIQRTERGDSAVYLCASSPVVGDSGNSPLHFGNGTRLTVT.

Points on this clonotype: Possible read error: a much larger clone is one base away. The chain is built from TRBV28 and TRBJ2-7; TRBD1 matches 10 bases. The trim removed 10 bases at V and 10 bases at J, leaving 13 bases unmatched. CDR1 MDHEN and CDR2 SYDVKM come from the germline V gene. CDR3 length equals 13 residues. CDR3 bases: TGTGCCACCTCTTCGGGGACAGGGGTCGATCAGTACTTC. Translating gives CATSSGTGVDQYF. Using reference TRBV28 and TRBJ2-7 for the parts outside the CDR3, the full variable domain is DVKVTQSSRYLVKRTGEKVFLECVQDMDHENMFWYRQDPGLGLRLIYFSYDVKMKEKGDIPEGYSVSREKKERFSLILESASTNQTSMYLCATSSGTGVDQYFGPGTRLTVT.

This clonotype was seen at least ten times. The chain is built from TRBV10-3 and TRBJ1-1; TRBD1 matches at 8 bases. The J segment lost 7 bases and the V segment lost 2 bases, leaving 3 bases of the junction unmatched. Germline V gene sequence: CDR1 ENHRY, CDR2 SYGVKD. The CDR3 has 13 residues. The DNA for the CDR3 is TGTGCCATCAGTGAGGACGGGACAGGTGAAGCTTTCTTT. Protein: CAISEDGTGEAFF.

This clonotype has only a few counts. The V gene is TRBV19, the J gene TRBJ2-7; TRBD2 is a possible D gene (5 bases). Germline assignment: CDR1 LNHDA and CDR2 SQIVND (reference sequence). The V gene lost 5 bases and the J gene lost 4 bases, with 18 bases spanning the gap. CDR3 length: 15 amino acids. The CDR3 sequence: CASSPGYEGLYEQYF. CDR3 DNA sequence: TGTGCCAGTAGTCCCGGTTATGAGGGCTTGTACGAGCAGTACTTC.

At least ten counts were recorded for this clonotype. This sequence joins TRBV7-9 and TRBJ2-3; the D is unclear. Germline V lookup: CDR1 SEHNR, CDR2 FQNEAQ (reference sequence). V dropped 1 base and J dropped 2 bases, with 16 bases sitting between them. The CDR3 covers 17 residues. This chain's CDR3 is CASSLDDGISDTDTQYF. In nucleotides, the CDR3 is TGTGCCAGCAGCTTAGATGACGGAATTTCGGACACAGATACGCAGTATTTT. The full variable domain, its missing parts supplied by reference TRBV7-9 and TRBJ2-3, is DTGVSQNPRHKITKRGQNVTFRCDPISEHNRLYWYRQTLGQGPEFLTYFQNEAQLEKSRLLSDRFSAERPKGSFSTLEIQRTEQGDSAMYLCASSLDDGISDTDTQYFGPGTRLTVL.

This clonotype was seen repeatedly, ten times or more. The V call is TRBV19, the J call TRBJ1-5; no firm D call. This CDR3 has 15 residues. Germline V gene data show CDR1 as LNHDA and CDR2 as SQIVND (reference sequence). V gave up 4 bases and J gave up 6 bases, with 16 bases separating them. CDR3 sequence: CASSTGSGRSQPQHF. The CDR3 DNA is TGTGCCAGTAGTACAGGATCTGGGAGGAGTCAGCCCCAGCATTTT.

This rearrangement joins TRBV20-1 to TRBJ2-7; D is uncertain. The CDR3 extends over 18 amino acids. Germline V CDR1 and CDR2: DFQATT, SNEGSKA (reference sequence). V lost 6 bases and J lost 2, with 29 bases in between. This CDR3 is CSASGLGRDFSHTYEQYF. CDR3 coding DNA: TGCAGTGCCAGTGGGCTCGGACGAGACTTTTCCCATACCTACGAGCAGTACTTC.

This clonotype was seen many times. The chain couples TRBV7-8 to TRBJ2-7; 7 bases line up with TRBD1. Per germline, CDR1 SGHVS and CDR2 FQNEAQ. CDR3 length: 15 residues. Trimming cost V 1 base and J 3 bases; bases outside gene matches: 6. CDR3 sequence: CASSLDRGWFYEQYF. The CDR3 nucleotides are TGTGCCAGCAGCTTAGACAGGGGCTGGTTCTACGAGCAGTACTTC.

The table lists this clonotype with many counts. This chain joins TRBV6-1 and TRBJ1-1, with 7 bases matching TRBD1. V was pared by 8 bases and J by 0 bases, with 3 bases of the junction left unmatched. Germline CDR1 MNHNS, CDR2 SASEGT. The CDR3 extends over 13 amino acids. CDR3 DNA: TGTGCCAGCGCCGACAGGGTGAACACTGAAGCTTTCTTT. Protein product: CASADRVNTEAFF.

This sequence joins TRBV23-1 and TRBJ2-2; TRBD1 aligns across 9 bases. TRBV23-1 is identified as an open reading frame with a role that is uncertain. The trim removed 5 bases at V and 7 bases at J, leaving 14 bases unmatched. The length of the CDR3 is 17 residues. CDR3 DNA sequence: TGCGCCAGCAGTTTCGCCCGGACAGGGGAGTTTCTCGGGGAGCTGTTTTTT. It specifies CASSFARTGEFLGELFF.

This clonotype was counted between two and nine times. The chain combines TRBV9 with TRBJ2-1, with 8 bases identical to TRBD2. Germline CDR1 reads SGDLS; CDR2 reads YYNGEE. This CDR3 spans 16 amino acids. With V trimmed by 4 bases and J by 1 base, 7 bases remained unmatched. The CDR3 sequence: CASSPPGGDSYNEQFF. The CDR3 DNA reads TGTGCCAGCAGCCCTCCGGGAGGGGATTCCTACAATGAGCAGTTCTTC.

This clonotype was counted at least ten times. V gene TRBV7-2 combines with J gene TRBJ1-1; no clear D. V shed 5 bases and J shed 2 bases, with 9 bases lying between them. The germline gives CDR1 SGHTA, CDR2 FQGNSA. The CDR3 covers 13 residues. Here the CDR3 DNA reads TGTGCCAGCAGCCAAGTCATAAACACTGAAGCTTTCTTT. This translates into CASSQVINTEAFF.

This clonotype was seen repeatedly, ten times or more. The chain recombines TRBV6-1 with TRBJ2-2; 9 bases are shared with TRBD1. The CDR3 extends over 17 amino acids. V trimming: 1 base; J trimming: 3 bases; junction bases outside the gene matches: 6. Germline V gene sequence: CDR1 MNHNS, CDR2 SASEGT. The CDR3 sequence is CASSEDNRGLYTGELFF. Written as DNA, the CDR3 is TGTGCCAGCAGTGAAGACAACAGGGGGCTATACACCGGGGAGCTGTTTTTT.

The rearrangement links TRBV20-1 to TRBJ2-7, with 12 bases identical to TRBD2. The V and J ends lost 2 bases and 3 bases, in that order; junction bases with no gene match: 5. Germline loops: CDR1 DFQATT, CDR2 SNEGSKA (reference sequence). This CDR3 has 15 residues. The CDR3 sequence is CSARPRLAGVYEQYF. CDR3 nucleotides: TGCAGTGCTAGACCCAGACTAGCGGGGGTCTACGAGCAGTACTTC.

This chain connects TRBV27 to TRBJ2-1; 16 bases fit TRBD2. CDR3 length: 17 residues. V trimming: 4 bases; J trimming: 4 bases; junction bases outside the gene matches: 4. The germline gives CDR1 MNHEY, CDR2 SMNVEV (reference sequence). CDR3 sequence reads: CASSWGLAGGSYNEQFF. CDR3 DNA: TGTGCCAGCAGTTGGGGACTAGCGGGAGGGAGTTACAATGAGCAGTTCTTC.